This TCR beta chain was documented in a study of OX40 agonist ivuxolimab in advanced cancers. V dropped 0 bases and J dropped 0 bases, with 9 bases sitting between them. The CDR3 is made up of 16 amino acids. CDR1 and CDR2 from the germline V gene are LNHNV and YYDKDF (reference sequence). Produced via immunoSEQ multiplex PCR; TCRdb's table is partial and in-frame only. This sample has about 73,000 clones, with approximately 83% found just once. Sample: CD4+ or CD8+ T cells sorted from blood, taken in a trial of the OX40 agonist ivuxolimab. The chain links TRBV15 to TRBJ1-5; the D is unclear. The clonotype comes from an adult with an advanced solid tumor such as melanoma, head and neck, liver or kidney cancer. CDR3: CATSRDRGNSNQPQHF. CDR3 nucleotides: TGTGCCACCAGCAGAGATCGAGGTAATAGCAATCAGCCCCAGCATTTT. Filled out from reference TRBV15 and TRBJ1-5, the complete variable domain reads DAMVIQNPRYQVTQFGKPVTLSCSQTLNHNVMYWYQQKSSQAPKLLFHYYDKDFNNEADTPDNFQSRRPNTSFCFLDIRSPGLGDTAMYLCATSRDRGNSNQPQHFGDGTRLSIL.